A selection of T cell receptor beta chains follows, all from one sample in a study of T cell responses to AZD1222 COVID-19 vaccine. Sequencing used immunoSEQ multiplex PCR; TCRdb keeps in-frame clones, though not all of them. The sample gives 130,000 or so clones, about 88% of which show up once; roughly 3.1% is in the top ten. Sequencing used peripheral blood, obtained 28 days after the second AZD1222 dose. All receptors derive from an adult who received the AZD1222 COVID-19 vaccine. Each CDR3 is given with its conserved first and last residue. D genes are given only for firm matches. Size tells how often a clone was seen (once, few, many) or the class of an expanded clone, and some rows leave it out.

v_call: TRBV2; clone_size: NA; j_call: TRBJ2-5; d_call: NA; cdr3_nt: TGTGCCAGCAGGCTTAGCGTCCGGGGGCGGGAGACCCAGTACTTC; cdr3_aa: CASRLSVRGRETQYF
v_call: TRBV3-1/TRBV3-2; clone_size: once; j_call: TRBJ2-7; d_call: TRBD1; cdr3_nt: TGTGCCAGCAGGCCGGGACAGGGTCGATACGAGCAGTACTTC; cdr3_aa: CASRPGQGRYEQYF
v_call: TRBV5-8; clone_size: once; j_call: TRBJ1-2; d_call: NA; cdr3_nt: TGTGCCAGCAGCTCTCAAAAGTTCTCTGGCCAGAACTATGGCTACACCTTC; cdr3_aa: CASSSQKFSGQNYGYTF
v_call: TRBV7-9; clone_size: once; j_call: TRBJ1-1; d_call: NA; cdr3_nt: TGTGCCAGCAGCCCGGACAGACGGGCTTTCTTT; cdr3_aa: CASSPDRRAFF
v_call: TRBV4-1; clone_size: NA; j_call: TRBJ1-3; d_call: NA; cdr3_nt: TGCGCCAGCAGCCAAGATGCCAGGGCTGGAAACACCATATATTTT; cdr3_aa: CASSQDARAGNTIYF
v_call: TRBV2; clone_size: NA; j_call: TRBJ2-7; d_call: NA; cdr3_nt: TGTGCCAGCAGTGAAGCGGGGAACTCCGAGCAGTACTTC; cdr3_aa: CASSEAGNSEQYF
v_call: TRBV5-8; clone_size: NA; j_call: TRBJ1-2; d_call: NA; cdr3_nt: TGTGCCAGCAGCTTGCCCGGAGTAAGCGTTGATGGCTACACCTTC; cdr3_aa: CASSLPGVSVDGYTF
v_call: TRBV5-4; clone_size: NA; j_call: TRBJ1-1; d_call: NA; cdr3_nt: TGTGCCAGCAGCTTGCTTGGCGGGGGCCCTGAAGCTTTCTTT; cdr3_aa: CASSLLGGGPEAFF
v_call: TRBV6-4; clone_size: NA; j_call: TRBJ2-6; d_call: TRBD2; cdr3_nt: TGTGCCAGCAGTGAAGCGGGGTCTGGGGCCAACGTCCTGACTTTC; cdr3_aa: CASSEAGSGANVLTF
v_call: TRBV30; clone_size: NA; j_call: TRBJ2-1; d_call: TRBD2; cdr3_nt: TGTGCCTGGAGTGTATACAGCGGGGGATACAATGAGCAGTTCTTC; cdr3_aa: CAWSVYSGGYNEQFF
v_call: TRBV5-1; clone_size: few; j_call: TRBJ2-6; d_call: TRBD1; cdr3_nt: TGCGCCAGCAGCTCATACGGACAGGGGGCTGCTGGGGCCAACGTCCTGACTTTC; cdr3_aa: CASSSYGQGAAGANVLTF
v_call: TRBV30; clone_size: NA; j_call: TRBJ1-2; d_call: NA; cdr3_nt: TGTGCCTGGCGACTCGACTTACGCTACACCTTC; cdr3_aa: CAWRLDLRYTF
v_call: TRBV6-5; clone_size: NA; j_call: TRBJ1-2; d_call: NA; cdr3_nt: TGTGCCAGCAGCCCACACCCCGCCGGCTACACCTTC; cdr3_aa: CASSPHPAGYTF
v_call: TRBV11-2; clone_size: NA; j_call: TRBJ1-5; d_call: NA; cdr3_nt: TGTGCCAGCAGCTTATCCGGAGAAGCTCAGCCCCAGCATTTT; cdr3_aa: CASSLSGEAQPQHF
v_call: TRBV5-1; clone_size: NA; j_call: TRBJ1-2; d_call: TRBD1; cdr3_nt: TGCGCCAGCAGCGCGCCCCCCGGACAGGGAGACGGCTACACCTTC; cdr3_aa: CASSAPPGQGDGYTF
v_call: TRBV12-3/TRBV12-4; clone_size: NA; j_call: TRBJ2-7; d_call: TRBD1; cdr3_nt: TGTGCCAGCAGTTCCGACAGGGCCTACGAGCAGTACTTC; cdr3_aa: CASSSDRAYEQYF
v_call: TRBV5-8; clone_size: NA; j_call: TRBJ2-3; d_call: TRBD1; cdr3_nt: TGTGCCAGCAGCCCCGGACAGGGGACGAGCACAGATACGCAGTATTTT; cdr3_aa: CASSPGQGTSTDTQYF
v_call: TRBV19; clone_size: few; j_call: TRBJ1-1; d_call: TRBD1; cdr3_nt: TGTGCCAGTAGTACTCAGACAGGGAAGAACACTGAAGCTTTCTTT; cdr3_aa: CASSTQTGKNTEAFF
v_call: TRBV28; clone_size: few; j_call: TRBJ2-5; d_call: TRBD2; cdr3_nt: TGTGCCAGCATTCGTAGCGGGGGTCTCCAAGAGACCCAGTACTTC; cdr3_aa: CASIRSGGLQETQYF
v_call: TRBV15; clone_size: NA; j_call: TRBJ1-5; d_call: NA; cdr3_nt: TGTGCCACCAGCATCACAAGACAGGTTAATCAGCCCCAGCATTTT; cdr3_aa: CATSITRQVNQPQHF
v_call: TRBV6-5; clone_size: NA; j_call: TRBJ2-3; d_call: NA; cdr3_nt: TGTGCCAGCAGTTACTCGGGGGGGGCCAGCACAGATACGCAGTATTTT; cdr3_aa: CASSYSGGASTDTQYF
v_call: TRBV19; clone_size: few; j_call: TRBJ1-5; d_call: NA; cdr3_nt: TGTGCCAGTTTGAAAACAGGGAGCAATCAGCCCCAGCATTTT; cdr3_aa: CASLKTGSNQPQHF
v_call: TRBV5-1; clone_size: NA; j_call: TRBJ1-2; d_call: NA; cdr3_nt: TGCGCCAGCAGCTTGGCAGGGGTATATGGCTACACCTTC; cdr3_aa: CASSLAGVYGYTF
v_call: TRBV11-3; clone_size: NA; j_call: TRBJ1-2; d_call: NA; cdr3_nt: TGTGCCAGCAGCTTGGTGGGGAACTATGGCTACACCTTC; cdr3_aa: CASSLVGNYGYTF
v_call: TRBV28; clone_size: NA; j_call: TRBJ2-7; d_call: NA; cdr3_nt: TGTGCCAGCAGTTTGACCTACGAGCAGTACTTC; cdr3_aa: CASSLTYEQYF
v_call: TRBV7-2; clone_size: NA; j_call: TRBJ2-7; d_call: NA; cdr3_nt: TGTGCCAGCAGCTCGAGCGGATCCTACGAGCAGTACTTC; cdr3_aa: CASSSSGSYEQYF
v_call: TRBV7-2; clone_size: NA; j_call: TRBJ2-7; d_call: NA; cdr3_nt: TGTGCCAGCAGCTTAAGTACAGGGTCGTCCTACGAGCAGTACTTC; cdr3_aa: CASSLSTGSSYEQYF
v_call: TRBV4-3; clone_size: NA; j_call: TRBJ2-1; d_call: TRBD1; cdr3_nt: TGCGCCAGCAGCCTAACAGGGGCCTTCTACAATGAGCAGTTCTTC; cdr3_aa: CASSLTGAFYNEQFF
v_call: TRBV12-5; clone_size: NA; j_call: TRBJ1-1; d_call: NA; cdr3_nt: TGTGCTAGTGGTCCCGATCTGGTAGGTGACACTGAAGCTTTCTTT; cdr3_aa: CASGPDLVGDTEAFF
v_call: TRBV19; clone_size: NA; j_call: TRBJ1-4; d_call: NA; cdr3_nt: TGTGCCAGTACCCCTAATTTTGGAGGGATGCATGAAAAACTGTTTTTT; cdr3_aa: CASTPNFGGMHEKLFF
v_call: TRBV19; clone_size: NA; j_call: TRBJ1-1; d_call: NA; cdr3_nt: TGTGCCAGTAGTATATTACAGGGATCACCGGGAACTGAAGCTTTCTTT; cdr3_aa: CASSILQGSPGTEAFF
v_call: TRBV27; clone_size: NA; j_call: TRBJ2-6; d_call: NA; cdr3_nt: TGTGCCAGCAGTTTATCGGGACGGCAGTCTGGGGCCAACGTCCTGACTTTC; cdr3_aa: CASSLSGRQSGANVLTF
v_call: TRBV5-1; clone_size: NA; j_call: TRBJ1-6; d_call: NA; cdr3_nt: TGCGCCAGCAGCTTGGGAGGGGGGTCAAGTTCACCCCTCCACTTT; cdr3_aa: CASSLGGGSSSPLHF
v_call: TRBV6-2/TRBV6-3; clone_size: few; j_call: TRBJ1-6; d_call: NA; cdr3_nt: TGTGCCAGCAGTTTGGGGGAGGGGTATCGCTCACCCCTCCACTTT; cdr3_aa: CASSLGEGYRSPLHF
v_call: TRBV12-2; clone_size: NA; j_call: TRBJ2-7; d_call: NA; cdr3_nt: TGTGCAAGTCGCGGGGACAGGGAGTACGAGCAGTACTTC; cdr3_aa: CASRGDREYEQYF
v_call: TRBV11-2; clone_size: NA; j_call: TRBJ1-4; d_call: NA; cdr3_nt: TGTGCCAGCAGCTTTCCCGGCACTAATGAAAAACTGTTTTTT; cdr3_aa: CASSFPGTNEKLFF
v_call: TRBV19; clone_size: NA; j_call: TRBJ2-7; d_call: NA; cdr3_nt: TGTGCCAGTAGTATGTCCGGGACCCACTCCTACGAGCAGTACTTC; cdr3_aa: CASSMSGTHSYEQYF
v_call: TRBV5-1; clone_size: NA; j_call: TRBJ2-2; d_call: TRBD1; cdr3_nt: TGCGCCAGCAGCTTTAGGACAGGGGGCACCGGGGAGCTGTTTTTT; cdr3_aa: CASSFRTGGTGELFF
v_call: TRBV5-5; clone_size: NA; j_call: TRBJ2-7; d_call: NA; cdr3_nt: TGTGCCAGCAGCAAGTCCAGGTACGAGCAGTACTTC; cdr3_aa: CASSKSRYEQYF
v_call: TRBV2; clone_size: few; j_call: TRBJ2-1; d_call: NA; cdr3_nt: TGTGCCAGCAGTGAACTGGAAATCATACAGTTCTTC; cdr3_aa: CASSELEIIQFF
v_call: TRBV24-1; clone_size: NA; j_call: TRBJ2-7; d_call: NA; cdr3_nt: TGTGCCACCAGTGTGTCAGGCCGCGAGCAGTACTTC; cdr3_aa: CATSVSGREQYF
v_call: TRBV5-1; clone_size: NA; j_call: TRBJ1-2; d_call: NA; cdr3_nt: TGCGCCAGTTCCTCGACCGCTAACTATGGCTACACCTTC; cdr3_aa: CASSSTANYGYTF
v_call: TRBV28; clone_size: NA; j_call: TRBJ1-6; d_call: NA; cdr3_nt: TGTGCCAGCAGTTTGGACAGAAATTCACCCCTCCACTTT; cdr3_aa: CASSLDRNSPLHF
v_call: TRBV4-3; clone_size: NA; j_call: TRBJ2-1; d_call: NA; cdr3_nt: TGCGCCAGCAGCCAAGAGGTTTCCTACAATGAGCAGTTCTTC; cdr3_aa: CASSQEVSYNEQFF
v_call: TRBV6-5; clone_size: once; j_call: TRBJ1-1; d_call: NA; cdr3_nt: TGTGCCAGCAGTTATGGGCTCAGGTCTGAAGCTTTCTTT; cdr3_aa: CASSYGLRSEAFF
v_call: TRBV29-1; clone_size: NA; j_call: TRBJ2-1; d_call: NA; cdr3_nt: TGCAGCGTTGAAGCGTACCTCCGGGGACTCGGGAATGAGCAGTTCTTC; cdr3_aa: CSVEAYLRGLGNEQFF
v_call: TRBV7-9; clone_size: NA; j_call: TRBJ1-5; d_call: NA; cdr3_nt: TGTGCCAGCAGCCCAGGGTTCAATCAGCCCCAGCATTTT; cdr3_aa: CASSPGFNQPQHF
v_call: TRBV2; clone_size: NA; j_call: TRBJ2-1; d_call: NA; cdr3_nt: TGTGCCAGCAAAGGGAACTACAATGAGCAGTTCTTC; cdr3_aa: CASKGNYNEQFF
v_call: TRBV29-1; clone_size: NA; j_call: TRBJ1-4; d_call: TRBD1; cdr3_nt: TGCAGCGCCGGACAGGGGACGGCTAATGAAAAACTGTTTTTT; cdr3_aa: CSAGQGTANEKLFF
v_call: TRBV2; clone_size: NA; j_call: TRBJ1-2; d_call: TRBD1; cdr3_nt: TGTGCCAGCAGTGAAGAGTTAGGGACAGGTGGCTACACCTTC; cdr3_aa: CASSEELGTGGYTF
v_call: TRBV7-7; clone_size: few; j_call: TRBJ2-1; d_call: TRBD2; cdr3_nt: TGTGCTAGCAGCTTAGGAGCGGGGGGGACCTACAATGAGCAGTTCTTC; cdr3_aa: CASSLGAGGTYNEQFF
v_call: TRBV7-9; clone_size: NA; j_call: TRBJ1-2; d_call: NA; cdr3_nt: TGTGCCAGCAGCTCTGCAGGGTGGGATGGCTACACCTTC; cdr3_aa: CASSSAGWDGYTF
v_call: TRBV27; clone_size: NA; j_call: TRBJ2-2; d_call: NA; cdr3_nt: TGTGCCAGCAGTTCTTCTGGGCTCACCGGGGAGCTGTTTTTT; cdr3_aa: CASSSSGLTGELFF
v_call: TRBV19; clone_size: NA; j_call: TRBJ1-4; d_call: NA; cdr3_nt: TGTGCCAGTAGTATCGGGGCGCTAGCTAATGAAAAACTGTTTTTT; cdr3_aa: CASSIGALANEKLFF
v_call: TRBV13; clone_size: NA; j_call: TRBJ1-3; d_call: TRBD1; cdr3_nt: TGTGCCAGCAGCTCTAAGGACAGGGTTGGAAACACCATATATTTT; cdr3_aa: CASSSKDRVGNTIYF
v_call: TRBV6-5; clone_size: NA; j_call: TRBJ2-3; d_call: NA; cdr3_nt: TGTGCCAGCACCCGGCAGCCGGGGCCAACAGATACGCAGTATTTT; cdr3_aa: CASTRQPGPTDTQYF